This TCR beta chain was sequenced during a study of blood T cell repertoires in COVID-19. Study at large: Acute and convalescent COVID-19 specimens originated in the United States, Italy and Spain. T cells, B-cell-depleted T cells, or PBMCs provided the cDNA or gDNA that served as material.

Using immunoSEQ multiplex PCR, the repertoire was profiled, and TCRdb retains in-frame clones only, with some absent. The table has about 400,000 clones, approximately 86% seen once; the top ten hold roughly 6.6%. Trimming pared 1 base from V and 5 bases from J, leaving 14 bases between. The CDR3 consists of 15 residues. The germline V gene has CDR1 LNHDA and CDR2 SQIVND (reference sequence). The TCR comes from a woman aged 60-75 years with COVID-19, enrolled during active disease. Source material: peripheral blood. The genes are TRBV19 and TRBJ1-2; no clear D gene. CDR3 DNA: TGTGCCAGTAGTATAGGGAACACCGGAGGTTATGGCTACACCTTC. Translated: CASSIGNTGGYGYTF.